This T cell receptor (beta chain) originates from a study of T cell responses to AZD1222 COVID-19 vaccine. Findings of the study overall: Recipients of two AZD1222 doses showed rising Spike-specific TCR breadth and depth. Recipients of AZD1222 seropositive at baseline numbered only 5 to 7. The peak T cell response came first, and repertoires were sampled only after it. Clonal diversity may have been underestimated in mostly white British donors.

Assay: immunoSEQ multiplex PCR; the TCRdb copy retains only in-frame clones and omits some. The sample yields tens of thousands of clones, just over 90% seen once. V lost 1 base and J 5 bases, leaving 15 bases between the germline ends. The CDR3 covers 16 residues. Germline V gene lookup returns CDR1 SNHLY and CDR2 FYNNEI. As concerns this clone: Its cognate antigen is unknown.

The chain uses TRBV2 and TRBJ1-5; D gene ambiguous. The TCR sequence derives from an adult in good health. Sequencing used peripheral blood, obtained on day 0 of MenACWY control vaccination. The CDR3 spells CASSEGGRRTYQPQHF. The CDR3 bases are TGTGCCAGCAGTGAAGGAGGACGACGGACGTATCAGCCCCAGCATTTT.